One and the same sample provided the 32 T cell receptor beta chains below, sequenced in a study of spatial heterogeneity in lung cancer. Via MiXCR, TCRdb re-called the 5' RACE reads, giving one row per CDR3 protein. Here the sample spans approximately 93,000 distinct CDR3 sequences, 19% being singletons. Stated time point: blood at routine non-recurrence follow-up after resection. The source was PBMCs, collected at follow-up. The receptor source for this set is a male donor with early-stage non-small cell lung cancer.

This clonotype was recorded a few times. This chain connects TRBV7-2 to TRBJ2-3; D possibly uses TRBD1 or TRBD2 (6 bases each). The germline gives CDR1 SGHTA, CDR2 FQGNSA. The CDR3 sequence is 17 residues long. The V gene lost 4 bases and the J gene lost 0 bases, with 17 bases spanning the gap. CDR3 coding DNA: TGTGCCAGCAGCTCCCCGATTCCGGGGGCGAGCACAGATACGCAGTATTTT. As protein: CASSSPIPGASTDTQYF. The complete variable domain, with remaining parts taken from reference TRBV7-2 and TRBJ2-3, reads GAGVSQSPSNKVTEKGKDVELRCDPISGHTALYWYRQSLGQGLEFLIYFQGNSAPDKSGLPSDRFSAERTGGSVSTLTIQRTQQEDSAVYLCASSSPIPGASTDTQYFGPGTRLTVL.

This clonotype was observed a handful of times. V is TRBV6-5 and J is TRBJ1-2; 8 bases are shared with TRBD1. Germline loops: CDR1 MNHEY, CDR2 SVGAGI. The junction had 4 bases not matched to a gene; V was cut back by 2 bases and J by 5 bases. This CDR3 spans 14 amino acids. The CDR3 region is CASSYGRQGYGYTF. In DNA form, the CDR3 reads TGTGCCAGCAGTTACGGCAGACAGGGGTATGGCTACACCTTC.

In this sample, this clonotype turned up a few times. The chain couples TRBV20-1 to TRBJ2-1; TRBD2 agrees at 13 bases. The junction had 7 bases not matched to a gene; V was cut back by 1 base and J by 10 bases. The CDR3 runs 15 residues. CDR1 and CDR2 from the germline V gene are DFQATT and SNEGSKA (reference sequence). The CDR3 DNA sequence: TGCAGTGCTAGAGTAAGGACTAGCGGGAGTCGAGAGCAGTTCTTC. This codes for CSARVRTSGSREQFF.

This clonotype showed up just a few times. This chain connects TRBV20-1 to TRBJ1-2, with no clear D. With 5 bases removed from V and 5 bases from J, the gap between germline ends came to 18 bases. Germline CDR1 DFQATT, CDR2 SNEGSKA (reference sequence). The CDR3 length is 14 residues. The CDR3 DNA reads TGCAGTGCTTTTTCTCCGGGCGGCGGATATGGCTACACCTTC. It is translated as CSAFSPGGGYGYTF.

Ten or more counts support this clonotype. The gene calls are TRBV3-1 and TRBJ2-7; no firm D call. CDR3 length equals 13 residues. Trimming took 0 bases from V and 9 from J, leaving 12 bases between them. Germline CDR1 LGHDT, CDR2 YNNKEL (reference sequence). The CDR3 DNA sequence: TGTGCCAGCAGCCAAGATCTGCGGACGCGGCAGTACTTC. Translation: CASSQDLRTRQYF.

The V gene is TRBV29-1, the J gene TRBJ1-1; D not certain. Trimming removed 4 bases from V and 1 base from J, with 10 bases in between. The length of the CDR3 is 13 residues. Germline lookup yields CDR1 SQVTM and CDR2 ANQGSEA. The CDR3 bases are TGCAGCGTTGTTACTTTTCCGAACACTGAAGCTTTCTTT. Its protein product is CSVVTFPNTEAFF.

This clonotype occurred a few times. The chain combines TRBV29-1 with TRBJ1-4; 9 positions agree with TRBD1. Germline V lookup: CDR1 SQVTM, CDR2 ANQGSEA. V was pared by 7 bases and J by 8 bases, with 8 bases of the junction left unmatched. CDR3 length equals 13 residues. The CDR3 DNA follows: TGCAGCGCGGGACAGGGAGTTGACGAAAAACTGTTTTTT. Translation gives CSAGQGVDEKLFF.

V is TRBV20-1 and J is TRBJ1-2, with D unresolved. The CDR3 spans 13 residues. Trimming removed 6 bases at V and 4 bases at J, with 15 bases between. Germline assignment: CDR1 DFQATT and CDR2 SNEGSKA (reference sequence). The CDR3 here is CSADGGRSYGYTF. CDR3 nucleotide sequence: TGCAGTGCGGACGGTGGCAGATCCTATGGCTACACCTTC.

This clonotype was detected many times. V gene TRBV7-9 combines with J gene TRBJ2-3, with unresolved D. The germline V gene encodes CDR1 SEHNR and CDR2 FQNEAQ (reference sequence). Between the trimmed V and J ends, which lost 8 bases and 3 bases, there was a span of 15 bases. The CDR3 is 14 amino acids. CDR3 region: CASGRVERTDTQYF. In nucleotides, the CDR3 is TGTGCCAGCGGGCGAGTGGAGAGAACAGATACGCAGTATTTT.

The chain carries TRBV3-1 and TRBJ2-1, with TRBD2 matching 8 bases. The ends lost 3 bases at V and 5 bases at J; junction bases unmatched: 6. This CDR3 has 15 residues. Germline CDR1 and CDR2: LGHDT and YNNKEL (reference sequence). The CDR3 protein is CASSHRGGPNNEQFF. In DNA form, the CDR3 reads TGTGCCAGCAGCCACCGCGGGGGGCCGAACAATGAGCAGTTCTTC.

This clonotype was detected only once. The chain is built from TRBV27 and TRBJ2-2, with TRBD1 identical over 7 bases. The CDR3 loop spans 14 amino acids. The germline CDR1 and CDR2 sequences are MNHEY and SMNVEV (reference sequence). V dropped 7 bases and J dropped 5; count of bases not matched to a gene: 7. CDR3 coding DNA: TGTGCCAGCATCCAGACAGGGACAACCGGGGAGCTGTTTTTT. Translating gives CASIQTGTTGELFF.

This clonotype was seen many times. The chain joins TRBV10-3 to TRBJ1-1; no clear D gene. The germline V gene encodes CDR1 ENHRY and CDR2 SYGVKD. Between the trimmed V and J ends, which lost 3 bases and 7 bases, there was a span of 9 bases. This CDR3 region has 12 residues. The CDR3 nucleotides are TGTGCCATCAGTGAAAGGAGCGGTGAAGCTTTCTTT. Its protein product is CAISERSGEAFF.

The rearrangement links TRBV20-1 to TRBJ2-2, with D tentatively TRBD1 (6 bases). Germline-derived CDR1 and CDR2 are DFQATT and SNEGSKA (reference sequence). Trimming removed 5 bases from V and 3 bases from J, with 19 bases in between. The CDR3 consists of 16 residues. This chain's CDR3 is CSAQIRTAVHTGELFF. CDR3 sequence (DNA): TGCAGTGCTCAAATTCGGACAGCGGTTCACACCGGGGAGCTGTTTTTT.

This clonotype was counted a few times. The genes are TRBV24-1 and TRBJ2-1; D unresolved. From germline, CDR1 is KGHDR and CDR2 SFDVKD. V was trimmed by 1 base and J by 6 bases, leaving 3 bases between them. This CDR3 comprises 12 residues. The CDR3, as DNA: TGTGCCACCAGTGATTTTAGCAATGAGCAGTTCTTC. Amino acid sequence: CATSDFSNEQFF.

V usage is TRBV20-1 and J usage is TRBJ2-5; D is unclear. The CDR3 runs to 13 residues. CDR1 DFQATT and CDR2 SNEGSKA come from the germline V gene (reference sequence). V gave up 0 bases and J gave up 9 bases, with 14 bases separating them. CDR3 in amino acids: CSAREGEERAQYF. CDR3 coding DNA: TGCAGTGCTAGAGAGGGCGAGGAAAGGGCCCAGTACTTC.

This chain joins TRBV2 and TRBJ1-4, with a tentative D call TRBD1 (5 bases). CDR1 is SNHLY and CDR2 is FYNNEI in the germline V gene. The V end lost 7 bases, the J end lost 6 bases, and 15 bases lay between the germline ends. The CDR3 has 14 residues. The CDR3 here is CASTDPGRDEKLFF. The CDR3 DNA reads TGTGCCAGCACCGACCCAGGGAGGGATGAAAAACTGTTTTTT.

CDR3 region: CASSPTGSPDTQYF. The CDR3 DNA sequence: TGTGCCAGCAGCCCGACAGGGAGCCCAGATACGCAGTATTTT. The rearrangement uses TRBV3-1 and TRBJ2-3; TRBD1 aligns across 7 bases. The germline gives CDR1 LGHDT, CDR2 YNNKEL (reference sequence). The CDR3 is 14 residues long. The V and J ends lost 4 bases and 4 bases, in that order; junction bases with no gene match: 5.

The chain couples TRBV28 to TRBJ1-1, with D uncertain. Per germline, CDR1 MDHEN and CDR2 SYDVKM. The CDR3 sequence is 14 residues long. V was clipped by 6 bases and J by 0 bases, with 11 bases between them. CDR3 in DNA: TGTGCCAGCAGCCTTCCCCAGGTGAACACTGAAGCTTTCTTT. It encodes CASSLPQVNTEAFF.

This clonotype was recorded at least ten times. The chain employs TRBV11-1 and TRBJ2-7, with D tentatively TRBD1 (6 bases). In germline, CDR1 is SGHAT, CDR2 FQDESV (reference sequence). Trimming left V 3 bases short and J 5 bases short, with 14 bases between. The length of the CDR3 is 14 residues. CDR3 sequence: CASSFITGTNEQYF. CDR3 nucleotide sequence: TGTGCCAGCAGCTTCATTACAGGGACCAACGAGCAGTACTTC.

By share, this clonotype counts as medium-sized (0.01 to 0.1%). This chain joins TRBV5-1 and TRBJ2-2; D is unclear. The CDR3 sequence is 13 residues long. Germline V gives CDR1 SGHRS, CDR2 YFSETQ. Trimming took off 1 base at V and 3 bases at J, with 4 bases between the two ends. CDR3 region: CASSLKDTGELFF. CDR3 DNA: TGCGCCAGCAGCTTGAAGGACACCGGGGAGCTGTTTTTT.

The CDR3 is CASIRGLTLSGELFF. CDR3 DNA sequence: TGTGCCAGCATCCGGGGACTAACCCTCTCCGGGGAGCTGTTTTTT. This sequence joins TRBV2 and TRBJ2-2; 7 nucleotides align to TRBD2. Trimming removed 7 bases from V and 6 bases from J; junction bases left unmatched: 11. The germline V gene has CDR1 SNHLY and CDR2 FYNNEI. The CDR3 is 15 amino acids.

V is TRBV11-3 and J is TRBJ2-7; the match to TRBD1 covers 7 bases. The CDR3 totals 17 residues. V dropped 1 base and J dropped 9; count of bases not matched to a gene: 18. CDR1 and CDR2 from the germline V gene are SGHNT and YENEEA. The CDR3 here is CASSLVIAKGAYGVQYV. The CDR3 nucleotides read TGTGCCAGCAGCTTAGTGATTGCGAAGGGGGCCTACGGGGTGCAGTACGTC.

The chain couples TRBV29-1 to TRBJ2-1; TRBD2 agrees at 12 bases. The J segment lost 0 bases and the V segment lost 5 bases, leaving 2 bases of the junction unmatched. CDR1 and CDR2 (germline): SQVTM, ANQGSEA. This CDR3 has 15 residues. The CDR3 is CSVTLAGGSYNEQFF. The CDR3 DNA follows: TGCAGCGTTACACTAGCGGGGGGCTCCTACAATGAGCAGTTCTTC.

This clonotype was observed a handful of times. The CDR3 loop reads CASSLRNQRGGRSLGTQYF. The CDR3, as DNA: TGTGCCAGCAGCCTCCGCAATCAGCGGGGGGGCCGTTCTCTCGGGACCCAGTACTTC. This chain links TRBV11-2 with TRBJ2-5, with 10 bases fitting TRBD2. V lost 5 bases, J lost 7 bases, and 22 bases stayed unmatched. CDR1 and CDR2 (germline): SGHAT, FQNNGV. The CDR3 length is 19 residues.

The chain recombines TRBV20-1 with TRBJ1-4; maybe TRBD1 (5 bases). The germline CDR1 and CDR2 sequences are DFQATT and SNEGSKA (reference sequence). Trimming removed 3 bases from V and 7 bases from J, with 12 bases in between. The CDR3 has 13 residues. The CDR3 DNA follows: TGCAGTGCTAGTTGGCAGGGTACTGAAAAACTGTTTTTT. This codes for CSASWQGTEKLFF.

The chain combines TRBV7-3 with TRBJ2-4; possibly TRBD1 for D (6 bases). Trimming took 5 bases from V and 7 from J, leaving 15 bases between them. Germline V gives CDR1 SGHTA, CDR2 FQGTGA. There are 14 residues in the CDR3. CDR3 DNA sequence: TGTGCCAGCAGCACAAACAGGGATTCGAACATTCAGTACTTC. It translates to CASSTNRDSNIQYF. Based on the CDR3 plus reference TRBV7-3 and TRBJ2-4, the full variable domain is GAGVSQTPSNKVTEKGKYVELRCDPISGHTALYWYRQSLGQGPEFLIYFQGTGAADDSGLPNDRFFAVRPEGSVSTLKIQRTERGDSAVYLCASSTNRDSNIQYFGAGTRLSVL.

This chain links TRBV27 with TRBJ1-2; 7 bases fit TRBD1. The CDR3 is 15 amino acids. The ends lost 3 bases at V and 4 bases at J; junction bases unmatched: 8. Per germline, CDR1 MNHEY and CDR2 SMNVEV (reference sequence). DNA of the CDR3: TGTGCCAGCAGTTTTGGTCGACAGGGCCCCTATGGCTACACCTTC. Amino acid sequence: CASSFGRQGPYGYTF.

The genes are TRBV24-1 and TRBJ1-1; 12 bases fit TRBD1. V lost 5 bases, J lost 2 bases, and 2 bases stayed unmatched. The germline V gene has CDR1 KGHDR and CDR2 SFDVKD. This CDR3 is built from 15 residues. In DNA form, the CDR3 reads TGTGCCACCAGTGCCGGGACAGGGGGCAACACTGAAGCTTTCTTT. This codes for CATSAGTGGNTEAFF.

The gene calls are TRBV4-1 and TRBJ2-1; TRBD1 agrees at 8 bases. Germline assignment: CDR1 MGHRA and CDR2 YSYEKL. The CDR3 length is 18 residues. J lost 8 bases, V lost 2 bases, and 17 bases had no gene match. The DNA for the CDR3 is TGCGCCAGCAGCCAACCATCATTAATTTCCAGGACAGGGTATGAGCAGTTCTTC. This translates into CASSQPSLISRTGYEQFF.

The chain recombines TRBV25-1 with TRBJ2-7, with D possibly being TRBD1 (6 bases). The ends were cut back, 2 bases at V and 4 bases at J, with 18 bases in the middle. Germline V lookup: CDR1 MGHDK, CDR2 SYGVNS. The length of the CDR3 is 16 residues. DNA for the CDR3: TGTGCCAGCAGTGAAGTTGCTAAAACAGGGTTTTACGAGCAGTACTTC. Translation gives CASSEVAKTGFYEQYF.

This chain joins TRBV7-2 and TRBJ1-1; D gene unclear. Trimming pared 2 bases from V and 9 bases from J, leaving 13 bases between. The germline gives CDR1 SGHTA, CDR2 FQGNSA. The CDR3 extends over 13 amino acids. The CDR3 loop is CASSLRGRGKAFF. The DNA of the CDR3 is TGTGCCAGCAGCTTACGAGGGCGAGGTAAAGCTTTCTTT. Together with reference TRBV7-2 and TRBJ1-1, the CDR3 gives the full variable domain: GAGVSQSPSNKVTEKGKDVELRCDPISGHTALYWYRQSLGQGLEFLIYFQGNSAPDKSGLPSDRFSAERTGGSVSTLTIQRTQQEDSAVYLCASSLRGRGKAFFGQGTRLTVV.

This clonotype was recorded once. This sequence joins TRBV21-1 and TRBJ2-1; TRBD1 was called by the table and not checked on the DNA. TRBV21-1 is termed a pseudogene. The CDR3 consists of 16 residues. The CDR3 coding sequence is TGTGCCAGCAGTCCCATCGGGACGCTTTTAGTCAATGAGCAGTTCTTC. Amino acids: CASSPIGTLLVNEQFF.